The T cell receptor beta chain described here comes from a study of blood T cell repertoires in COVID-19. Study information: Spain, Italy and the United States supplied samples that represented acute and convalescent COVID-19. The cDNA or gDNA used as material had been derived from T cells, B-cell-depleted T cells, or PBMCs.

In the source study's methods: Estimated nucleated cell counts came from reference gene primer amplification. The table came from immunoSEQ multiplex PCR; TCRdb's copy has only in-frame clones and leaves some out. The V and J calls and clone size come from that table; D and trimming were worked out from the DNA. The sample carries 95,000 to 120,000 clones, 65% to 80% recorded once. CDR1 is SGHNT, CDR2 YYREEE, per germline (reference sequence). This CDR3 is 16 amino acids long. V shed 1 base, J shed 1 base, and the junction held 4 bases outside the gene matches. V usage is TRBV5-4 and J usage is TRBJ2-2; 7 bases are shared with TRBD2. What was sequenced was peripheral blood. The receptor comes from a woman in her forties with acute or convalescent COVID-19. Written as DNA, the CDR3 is TGTGCCAGCAGCTTGTTGTCGGGGGGGAACACCGGGGAGCTGTTTTTT. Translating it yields CASSLLSGGNTGELFF.